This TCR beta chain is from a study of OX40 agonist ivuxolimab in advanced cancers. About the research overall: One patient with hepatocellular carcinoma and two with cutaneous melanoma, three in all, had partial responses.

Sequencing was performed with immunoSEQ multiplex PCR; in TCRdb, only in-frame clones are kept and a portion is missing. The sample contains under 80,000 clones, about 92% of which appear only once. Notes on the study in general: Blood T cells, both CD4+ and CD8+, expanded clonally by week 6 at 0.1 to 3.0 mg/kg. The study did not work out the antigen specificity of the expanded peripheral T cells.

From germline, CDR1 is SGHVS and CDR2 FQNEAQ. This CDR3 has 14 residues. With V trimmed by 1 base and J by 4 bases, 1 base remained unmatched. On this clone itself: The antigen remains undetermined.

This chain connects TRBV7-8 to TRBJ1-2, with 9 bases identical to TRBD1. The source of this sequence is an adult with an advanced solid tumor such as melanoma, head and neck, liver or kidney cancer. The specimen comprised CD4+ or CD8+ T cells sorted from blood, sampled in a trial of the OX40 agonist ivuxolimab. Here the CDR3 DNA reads TGTGCCAGCAGCTTAGTGGGACAGGGCTATGGCTACACCTTC. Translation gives CASSLVGQGYGYTF.